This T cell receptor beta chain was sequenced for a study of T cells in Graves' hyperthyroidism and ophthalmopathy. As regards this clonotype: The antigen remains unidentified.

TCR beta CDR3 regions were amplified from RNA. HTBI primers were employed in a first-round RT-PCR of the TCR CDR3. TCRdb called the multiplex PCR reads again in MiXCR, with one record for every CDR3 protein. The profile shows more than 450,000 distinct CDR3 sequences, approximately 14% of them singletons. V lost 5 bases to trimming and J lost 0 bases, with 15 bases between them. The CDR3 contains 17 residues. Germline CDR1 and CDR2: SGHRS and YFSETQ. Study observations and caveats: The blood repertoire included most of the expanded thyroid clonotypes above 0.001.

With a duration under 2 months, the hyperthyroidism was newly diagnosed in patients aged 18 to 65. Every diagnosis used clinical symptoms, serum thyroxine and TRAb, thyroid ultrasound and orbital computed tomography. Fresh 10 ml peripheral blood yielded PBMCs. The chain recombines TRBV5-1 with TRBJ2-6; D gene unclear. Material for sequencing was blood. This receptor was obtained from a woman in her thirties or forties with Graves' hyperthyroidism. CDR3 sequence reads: CASSHGYYTSGANVLTF. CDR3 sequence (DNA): TGCGCCAGCAGTCACGGATACTATACCTCTGGGGCCAACGTCCTGACTTTC.